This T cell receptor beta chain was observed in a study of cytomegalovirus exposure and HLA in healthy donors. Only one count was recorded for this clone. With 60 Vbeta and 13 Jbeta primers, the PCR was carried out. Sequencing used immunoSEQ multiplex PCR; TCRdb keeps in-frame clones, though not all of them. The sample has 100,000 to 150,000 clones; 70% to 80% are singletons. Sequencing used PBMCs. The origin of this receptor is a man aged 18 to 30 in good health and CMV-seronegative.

CDR3 nucleotides: TGTGCCAGTAGCGGGCAGGGGGCGCTTCTGGATACGCAGTATTTT. Its protein is CASSGQGALLDTQYF. The chain couples TRBV19 to TRBJ2-3; 8 bases match TRBD1. The CDR3 totals 15 residues. Germline trimming cut 6 bases from V and 6 bases from J; bases unmatched to any gene: 11. CDR1 is LNHDA and CDR2 is SQIVND in the germline V gene (reference sequence).